Presented here are 24 T cell receptor beta chains from one specimen sequenced in a study of blood T cell repertoires in COVID-19. Measured with immunoSEQ multiplex PCR; TCRdb has only the in-frame clones, and not every one. The sample consists of roughly 390,000 clones, 85% of them appearing once. Sequencing used peripheral blood. All receptors come from a woman aged 18-29 years with acute or convalescent COVID-19.

V usage is TRBV28 and J usage is TRBJ2-7; 7 bases fit TRBD2. J gave up 3 bases and V 5 bases, and 13 bases lay outside the gene matches. The CDR3 totals 16 residues. In germline, CDR1 is MDHEN, CDR2 SYDVKM. CDR3 region: CASSLIRTRKDYEQYF. The CDR3 DNA reads TGTGCCAGCAGTCTCATCAGGACTAGGAAAGACTACGAGCAGTACTTC.

The V call is TRBV9, the J call TRBJ1-2, with 10 bases lining up with TRBD1. The germline gives CDR1 SGDLS, CDR2 YYNGEE. The CDR3 contains 13 residues. V lost 0 bases and J lost 7; bases outside the gene matches: 0. CDR3 DNA sequence: TGTGCCAGCAGCGTAGGACAGGGGGCTGGCTACACCTTC. Protein product: CASSVGQGAGYTF.

The chain couples TRBV5-6 to TRBJ1-3; D is uncertain. This CDR3 is 17 amino acids long. V gave up 4 bases and J gave up 3 bases, with 20 bases separating them. CDR1 and CDR2 from the germline V gene are SGHDT and YYEEEE. This CDR3 reads CASSVSGPEGIGNTIYF. The CDR3 DNA reads TGTGCCAGCAGCGTTTCGGGCCCCGAGGGAATTGGAAACACCATATATTTT. Filled out from reference TRBV5-6 and TRBJ1-3, the complete variable domain reads DAGVTQSPTHLIKTRGQQVTLRCSPKSGHDTVSWYQQALGQGPQFIFQYYEEEERQRGNFPDRFSGHQFPNYSSELNVNALLLGDSALYLCASSVSGPEGIGNTIYFGEGSWLTVV.

The chain joins TRBV10-2 to TRBJ2-7; D gene unclear. This CDR3 has 13 residues. The V end lost 6 bases, the J end lost 2 bases, and 11 bases lay between the germline ends. The V gene's germline CDR1 is WSHSY and CDR2 SAAADI. In DNA, the CDR3 is TGCGCCAGCAGCGACGCGCGGACCTACGAGCAGTACTTC. This sequence encodes CASSDARTYEQYF.

The chain recombines TRBV3-1 (or the pseudogene TRBV3-2) with TRBJ2-1; 16 bases are shared with TRBD2. Germline CDR1 reads LGHDT; CDR2 reads YNNKEL (reference sequence). Unmatched junction bases numbered 7, after V lost 4 bases and J lost 7 bases. The length of the CDR3 is 17 residues. This chain's CDR3 is CASSLGLAGGPSNEQFF. CDR3 sequence (DNA): TGTGCCAGCAGCCTGGGACTAGCGGGAGGGCCCAGTAATGAGCAGTTCTTC.

The chain is built from TRBV5-1 and TRBJ2-2, with D possibly TRBD1 on 6 matching bases. V lost 0 bases, J lost 3 bases, and 9 bases lay in between. The CDR3 is 15 amino acids. CDR1 is SGHRS, CDR2 YFSETQ, per germline. For the CDR3, the DNA is TGCGCCAGCAGCTTGGACAGGGAGTACACCGGGGAGCTGTTTTTT. This gives the protein CASSLDREYTGELFF.

The CDR3 loop is CASSSYRGETQYF. The CDR3 region has the DNA TGTGCCAGCAGTTCTTACAGGGGAGAGACCCAGTACTTC. The chain links TRBV28 to TRBJ2-5, with 7 bases identical to TRBD1. The germline gives CDR1 MDHEN, CDR2 SYDVKM. The CDR3 covers 13 residues. The V and J ends lost 4 bases and 4 bases, in that order; junction bases with no gene match: 3.

In its sample, this clone was seen once. This may be a read error: a much more frequent sequence differs by one nucleotide. CDR3 in amino acids: CASSPPRQLHSGNTIYF. The DNA for the CDR3 is TGTGCCAGCAGTCCCCCGAGACAGCTCCACTCTGGAAACACCATATATTTT. The rearrangement uses TRBV28 and TRBJ1-3, with D possibly matching TRBD1 (5 bases). This CDR3 has 17 residues. The ends were cut back, 5 bases at V and 0 bases at J, with 17 bases in the middle. Germline CDR1 reads MDHEN; CDR2 reads SYDVKM.

The chain joins TRBV4-2 to TRBJ1-3; D is unclear. The CDR3 contains 16 residues. CDR1 LGHNA and CDR2 YNFKEQ come from the germline V gene. Deletions cut 0 bases from V and 0 bases from J, with 9 bases between. The CDR3 region is CASSQEVLGSGNTIYF. The CDR3 DNA reads TGTGCCAGCAGCCAAGAGGTCCTAGGCTCTGGAAACACCATATATTTT.

The chain carries TRBV24-1 and TRBJ2-2; TRBD2 might be the D (7 bases). Germline lookup yields CDR1 KGHDR and CDR2 SFDVKD. CDR3 size: 16 residues. Trimming removed 9 bases from V and 6 bases from J, with 22 bases in between. The CDR3 DNA is TGTGCCACCCAAAAAGCGGGGACAAAGGTACCCGGGGAGCTGTTTTTT. Translated, it gives CATQKAGTKVPGELFF.

The J gene is TRBJ2-5, the V gene TRBV7-2; D not resolved. V was clipped by 1 base and J by 4 bases, with 13 bases between them. Per the germline V gene, CDR1 is SGHTA and CDR2 is FQGNSA. This CDR3 has 15 amino acids. The CDR3 here is CASSLERSLRETQYF. DNA for the CDR3: TGTGCCAGCAGCTTAGAGAGGTCCCTCCGAGAGACCCAGTACTTC. Using reference TRBV7-2 and TRBJ2-5 for the parts outside the CDR3, the full variable domain is GAGVSQSPSNKVTEKGKDVELRCDPISGHTALYWYRQSLGQGLEFLIYFQGNSAPDKSGLPSDRFSAERTGGSVSTLTIQRTQQEDSAVYLCASSLERSLRETQYFGPGTRLLVL.

V is TRBV5-1 and J is TRBJ2-1, with D possibly being TRBD1 (6 bases). The V and J ends lost 4 bases and 2 bases respectively, with 13 bases between them. From germline, CDR1 is SGHRS and CDR2 YFSETQ. The CDR3 runs 15 residues. CDR3 in amino acids: CASSPDSYAYNEQFF. The CDR3 DNA follows: TGCGCCAGCAGCCCGGACAGTTATGCCTACAATGAGCAGTTCTTC.

The V gene is TRBV5-1, the J gene TRBJ2-1, with TRBD1 matching 11 bases. After removal of 0 bases from V and 6 bases from J, the junction contained 2 bases not matched to a gene. Germline loops: CDR1 SGHRS, CDR2 YFSETQ. The CDR3 contains 15 residues. Here the CDR3 reads CASSLGDRGINEQFF. The CDR3 nucleotides are TGCGCCAGCAGCTTGGGGGACAGGGGGATCAATGAGCAGTTCTTC.

The genes are TRBV6-2 or TRBV6-3 and TRBJ1-3; D is ambiguous. V lost 0 bases to trimming and J lost 1 base, with 7 bases between them. Germline V gene lookup returns CDR1 MNHEY and CDR2 SVGEGT. The CDR3 is 15 amino acids. CDR3 amino acids: CASSYSSGSGNTIYF. The CDR3 region has the DNA TGTGCCAGCAGTTACTCATCCGGGTCTGGAAACACCATATATTTT.

This chain links TRBV18 with TRBJ2-7; 7 bases match TRBD2. CDR1 KGHSH and CDR2 LQKENI come from the germline V gene. The CDR3 covers 15 residues. Germline trimming cut 2 bases from V and 0 bases from J; bases unmatched to any gene: 4. DNA for the CDR3: TGTGCCAGCTCACCATCTAGCGGTAGCTCCTACGAGCAGTACTTC. It yields the protein CASSPSSGSSYEQYF.

The chain carries TRBV6-5 and TRBJ1-2; D gene uncertain. This CDR3 region has 13 residues. The germline V and J ends were trimmed by 2 bases and 2 bases, with 6 bases remaining between them. Per the germline V gene, CDR1 is MNHEY and CDR2 is SVGAGI. Here the CDR3 reads CASSYRENYGYTF. As DNA, the CDR3 is TGTGCCAGCAGTTACCGGGAAAACTATGGCTACACCTTC.

Only one count was recorded for this clone. This rearrangement joins TRBV14 to TRBJ2-1; 8 bases align to TRBD2. With V trimmed by 2 bases and J by 3 bases, 3 bases remained unmatched. Germline CDR1 SGHDN, CDR2 FVKESK. CDR3 size: 15 residues. CDR3 protein: CASSQLTSGYNEQFF. The CDR3 bases are TGTGCCAGCAGCCAACTCACTAGCGGCTACAATGAGCAGTTCTTC.

V is TRBV9 and J is TRBJ2-2; D remains unclear. Trimming pared 3 bases from V and 1 base from J, leaving 7 bases between. CDR3 length: 14 residues. The germline V gene encodes CDR1 SGDLS and CDR2 YYNGEE. DNA of the CDR3: TGTGCCAGCAGCGCTAGGTGGAACACCGGGGAGCTGTTTTTT. It translates to CASSARWNTGELFF.

The chain combines TRBV19 with TRBJ1-4, with 8 nucleotides matching TRBD1. Germline V gene data show CDR1 as LNHDA and CDR2 as SQIVND (reference sequence). With V trimmed by 5 bases and J by 8 bases, 4 bases remained unmatched. The CDR3 has 13 residues. DNA of the CDR3: TGTGCCAGTAGTCCAAGGACAGGGGAAAAACTGTTTTTT. This translates into CASSPRTGEKLFF.

This clone was counted ten times or more. The chain has TRBV2 and TRBJ1-5; maybe TRBD1 (5 bases). The CDR3 runs 13 residues. From germline, CDR1 is SNHLY and CDR2 FYNNEI. Trimming removed 8 bases from V and 4 bases from J, with 12 bases in between. CDR3 bases: TGTGCCAGCGTCCAGGGACTAAATCAGCCCCAGCATTTT. As protein: CASVQGLNQPQHF. The whole variable domain, filled in from reference TRBV2 and TRBJ1-5, reads EPEVTQTPSHQVTQMGQEVILRCVPISNHLYFYWYRQILGQKVEFLVSFYNNEISEKSEIFDDQFSVERPDGSNFTLKIRSTKLEDSAMYFCASVQGLNQPQHFGDGTRLSIL.

The chain combines TRBV6-5 with TRBJ2-7; 9 nucleotides align to TRBD1. This CDR3 contains 15 residues. J lost 0 bases, V lost 7 bases, and 7 bases had no gene match. Looked up from germline, CDR1 is MNHEY and CDR2 is SVGAGI. The CDR3, as DNA: TGTGCCAGCACTAGGACAGGGGAGGCCTCCTACGAGCAGTACTTC. Amino acid sequence: CASTRTGEASYEQYF.

Written as DNA, the CDR3 is TGTGCCACCAGCGCGGGCAGGGGTAGGGGTGAAGCTTTCTTT. Translation: CATSAGRGRGEAFF. The rearrangement joins TRBV15 to TRBJ1-1, with a tentative D call TRBD1 (6 bases). The CDR3 runs to 14 residues. Trimming removed 5 bases from V and 7 bases from J, with 17 bases in between. Germline CDR1 reads LNHNV; CDR2 reads YYDKDF (reference sequence).

The rearrangement uses TRBV9 and TRBJ1-6; TRBD1 aligns across 10 bases. Trimming removed 0 bases from V and 13 bases from J; junction bases left unmatched: 4. CDR3 length: 14 residues. The V gene's germline CDR1 is SGDLS and CDR2 YYNGEE. The CDR3 spells CASSVAGQGLPLHF. The CDR3 DNA sequence: TGTGCCAGCAGCGTAGCGGGACAGGGGCTCCCCCTCCACTTT.

This chain links TRBV7-2 with TRBJ2-3; tentative D call: TRBD2 (7 bases). Germline V gene sequence: CDR1 SGHTA, CDR2 FQGNSA. The CDR3 is made up of 15 amino acids. Trimming took 5 bases from V and 2 from J, leaving 14 bases between them. CDR3 DNA: TGTGCCAGCAGCCCAAACGGGGGGCACACAGATACGCAGTATTTT. It is translated as CASSPNGGHTDTQYF.